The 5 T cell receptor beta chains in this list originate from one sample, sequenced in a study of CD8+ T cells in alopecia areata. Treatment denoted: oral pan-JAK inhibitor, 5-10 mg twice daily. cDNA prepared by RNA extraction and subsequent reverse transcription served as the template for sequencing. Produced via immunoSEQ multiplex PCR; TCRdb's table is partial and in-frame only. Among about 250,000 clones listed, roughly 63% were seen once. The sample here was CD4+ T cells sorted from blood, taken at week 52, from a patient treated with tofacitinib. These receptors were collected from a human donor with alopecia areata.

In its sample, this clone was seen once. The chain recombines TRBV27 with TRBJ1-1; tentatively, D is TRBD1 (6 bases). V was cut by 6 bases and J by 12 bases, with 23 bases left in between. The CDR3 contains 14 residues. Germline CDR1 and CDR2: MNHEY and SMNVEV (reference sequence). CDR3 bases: TGTGCCAGCAGCCCCTTGGCCGGGACACGAACGACTTTCTTT. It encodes CASSPLAGTRTTFF.

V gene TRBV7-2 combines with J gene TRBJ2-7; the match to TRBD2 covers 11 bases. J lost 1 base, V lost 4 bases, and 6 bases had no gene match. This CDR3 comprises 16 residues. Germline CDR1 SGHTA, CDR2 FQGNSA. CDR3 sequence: CASSSGLADLSYEQYF. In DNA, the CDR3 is TGTGCCAGCAGCTCGGGACTAGCGGATTTATCCTACGAGCAGTACTTC.

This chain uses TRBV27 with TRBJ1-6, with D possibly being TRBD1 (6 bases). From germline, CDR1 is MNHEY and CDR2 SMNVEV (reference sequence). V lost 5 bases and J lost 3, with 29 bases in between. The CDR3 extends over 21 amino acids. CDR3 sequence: CASSPRAGFVRGAFYNSPLHF. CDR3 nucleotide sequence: TGTGCCAGCAGTCCCCGGGCCGGTTTTGTCAGGGGCGCCTTCTATAATTCACCCCTCCACTTT.

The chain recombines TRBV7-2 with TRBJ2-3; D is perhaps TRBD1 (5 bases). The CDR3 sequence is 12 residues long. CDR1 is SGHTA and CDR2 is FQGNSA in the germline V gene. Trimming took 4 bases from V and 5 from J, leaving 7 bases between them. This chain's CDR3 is CASSSDRDTQYF. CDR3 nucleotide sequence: TGTGCCAGCAGCTCCGACAGAGATACGCAGTATTTT.

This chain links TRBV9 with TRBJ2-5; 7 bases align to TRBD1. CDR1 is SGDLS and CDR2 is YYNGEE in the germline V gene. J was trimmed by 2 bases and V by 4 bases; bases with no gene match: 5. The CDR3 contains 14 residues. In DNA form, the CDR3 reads TGTGCCAGCAGCCCGAGGACAGGTCAAGAGACCCAGTACTTC. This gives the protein CASSPRTGQETQYF.